The clone carrying this TCR beta chain was picked up many times. Time point indicated: patch test 1, 2 weeks after DPC sensitization. Treatment in this sample: therapeutic diphenylcyclopropenone sensitization with weekly scalp DPC. This sample was taken from a study of human T cells and chemical hapten exposure. Looking at the study overall: Patients, largely female, had alopecia areata, totalis or universalis.

Authors' methods: Samples contained a median of 95,638 TCRs, with a range of about 23,224 to 690,600. TCRdb redid the calling of the RACE reads with MiXCR, one entry per CDR3 protein. TCRdb's processing, not the authors', yielded these V and J calls. The repertoire has 50,000 or so distinct CDR3 sequences, around 9% of them found once; the top ten carry less than 5%. This CDR3 contains 13 residues. The germline V gene encodes CDR1 ENHRY and CDR2 SYGVKD. The V gene lost 6 bases and the J gene lost 2 bases, with 9 bases spanning the gap. The sequence came from a woman in her fifties or sixties with alopecia areata. Some clones in this sample may be carry-over from other donors' samples. This chain joins TRBV10-3 and TRBJ2-3; D gene ambiguous. The specimen was whole blood, collected in connection with sensitization to the hapten diphenylcyclopropenone (DPC). In DNA, the CDR3 is TGTGCCATCAGCGTCCTGTCCACAGATACGCAGTATTTT. Amino acid sequence: CAISVLSTDTQYF.